These 32 T cell receptor beta chains share one sample of origin, sequenced in a study of PD-1 blockade in classical Hodgkin lymphoma. The table came from immunoSEQ multiplex PCR; TCRdb's copy has only in-frame clones and leaves some out. Of about 46,000 clones listed, less than 85% were seen once; the top ten hold roughly 20%. Each and every patient relapsed after autologous stem cell transplantation, and patients got differing brentuximab vedotin exposure. Source: peripheral blood mononuclear cells (PBMCs), taken before the second cycle of nivolumab. Receptor source: a human donor with classical Hodgkin lymphoma.

This clone was detected only a few times. The chain uses TRBV5-4 and TRBJ1-6; TRBD1 might be the D (5 bases). The CDR3 totals 14 residues. The V gene lost 4 bases and the J gene lost 10 bases, with 15 bases spanning the gap. From germline, CDR1 is SGHNT and CDR2 YYREEE (reference sequence). DNA of the CDR3: TGTGCCAGCAGCCCGGGGCAGGTTGGCTCACCCCTCCACTTT. Protein sequence: CASSPGQVGSPLHF.

This chain links TRBV11-2 with TRBJ1-5, with 9 bases aligning to TRBD1. With V trimmed by 5 bases and J by 3 bases, 14 bases remained unmatched. CDR3 length: 18 residues. Germline-derived CDR1 and CDR2 are SGHAT and FQNNGV. Here the CDR3 reads CASSPTAPGQGANQPQHF. The CDR3 DNA reads TGTGCCAGCAGCCCTACGGCCCCGGGACAGGGTGCCAATCAGCCCCAGCATTTT.

The chain's CDR3 is CASRWGFGTYNEQFF. The CDR3 DNA reads TGTGCCAGCAGGTGGGGTTTTGGTACCTACAATGAGCAGTTCTTC. This chain connects TRBV5-6 to TRBJ2-1; no definite D call. The ends were cut back, 5 bases at V and 2 bases at J, with 14 bases in the middle. Germline assignment: CDR1 SGHDT and CDR2 YYEEEE. The CDR3 extends over 15 amino acids.

J is TRBJ2-1 and V is TRBV10-2; TRBD2 agrees at 9 bases. V shed 4 bases and J 3 bases; nucleotides not matched to a gene: 4. The V gene's germline CDR1 is WSHSY and CDR2 SAAADI. The CDR3 consists of 15 residues. CDR3: CASSVRLADYNEQFF. The CDR3 DNA sequence: TGCGCCAGCAGTGTAAGACTAGCGGACTACAATGAGCAGTTCTTC.

This clone appeared a few times. The CDR3 nucleotides read TGTGCCAGCAGCCGAGACTTGGGGACAGATACGCAGTATTTT. This encodes CASSRDLGTDTQYF. The chain recombines TRBV5-4 with TRBJ2-3; D unresolved. The length of the CDR3 is 14 residues. V lost 4 bases to trimming and J lost 3 bases, with 12 bases between them. The germline V gene encodes CDR1 SGHNT and CDR2 YYREEE (reference sequence).

The rearrangement joins TRBV28 to TRBJ1-3; D is unresolved. Trimming removed 2 bases from V and 3 bases from J, with 2 bases in between. Looked up from germline, CDR1 is MDHEN and CDR2 is SYDVKM. CDR3 length: 12 amino acids. CDR3 in amino acids: CASSLSGNTIYF. Here the CDR3 DNA reads TGTGCCAGCAGTTTAAGTGGAAACACCATATATTTT. The complete variable domain, with remaining parts taken from reference TRBV28 and TRBJ1-3, reads DVKVTQSSRYLVKRTGEKVFLECVQDMDHENMFWYRQDPGLGLRLIYFSYDVKMKEKGDIPEGYSVSREKKERFSLILESASTNQTSMYLCASSLSGNTIYFGEGSWLTVV.

V gene TRBV28 combines with J gene TRBJ1-2; D remains ambiguous. V was shortened by 5 bases and J by 8 bases, with 15 bases between the two germline ends. The CDR3 has 13 residues. Germline V gives CDR1 MDHEN, CDR2 SYDVKM. The CDR3 loop is CASSPTDGRGYTF. In nucleotides, the CDR3 is TGTGCCAGCAGTCCAACGGACGGTCGCGGCTACACCTTC.

The chain links TRBV18 to TRBJ1-5; tentative D call: TRBD1 (5 bases). Trimming shortened V by 0 bases and J by 0 bases, and 9 bases separated the two germline ends. Germline CDR1 and CDR2: KGHSH and LQKENI. The CDR3 length is 16 residues. The CDR3 DNA sequence: TGTGCCAGCTCACCACCCGGACACTATAGCAATCAGCCCCAGCATTTT. Its translation is CASSPPGHYSNQPQHF.

V is TRBV5-6 and J is TRBJ2-4, with 10 bases that match TRBD2. CDR3 size: 17 residues. The ends lost 1 base at V and 0 bases at J; junction bases unmatched: 4. Germline V CDR1 and CDR2: SGHDT, YYEEEE. The DNA of the CDR3 is TGTGCCAGCAGCTTGACCACTAGCGGGATAGCCAAAAACATTCAGTACTTC. This codes for CASSLTTSGIAKNIQYF. Full variable domain (remainder filled in from reference TRBV5-6 and TRBJ2-4): DAGVTQSPTHLIKTRGQQVTLRCSPKSGHDTVSWYQQALGQGPQFIFQYYEEEERQRGNFPDRFSGHQFPNYSSELNVNALLLGDSALYLCASSLTTSGIAKNIQYFGAGTRLSVL.

V gene TRBV19 combines with J gene TRBJ2-3; 12 positions agree with TRBD2. This CDR3 spans 16 amino acids. Per germline, CDR1 LNHDA and CDR2 SQIVND (reference sequence). V shed 5 bases, J shed 2 bases, and the junction held 5 bases outside the gene matches. The CDR3 reads CASSGTSGYSTDTQYF. In DNA form, the CDR3 reads TGTGCCAGTAGTGGGACTAGCGGGTACTCCACAGATACGCAGTATTTT. The full variable domain, with the rest looked up from reference TRBV19 and TRBJ2-3, is DGGITQSPKYLFRKEGQNVTLSCEQNLNHDAMYWYRQDPGQGLRLIYYSQIVNDFQKGDIAEGYSVSREKKESFPLTVTSAQKNPTAFYLCASSGTSGYSTDTQYFGPGTRLTVL.

The chain recombines TRBV6-1 with TRBJ1-6; D is uncertain. This CDR3 region has 14 residues. Per germline, CDR1 MNHNS and CDR2 SASEGT. Trimming removed 2 bases from V and 13 bases from J, with 15 bases in between. CDR3 nucleotides: TGTGCCAGCAGTGAATCCAGCCGTTCGGTCCCCCTCCACTTT. Translating gives CASSESSRSVPLHF.

The rearrangement joins TRBV9 to TRBJ2-2, with D possibly matching TRBD2 (5 bases). This CDR3 spans 13 amino acids. With 7 bases removed from V and 5 bases from J, the gap between germline ends came to 12 bases. The germline gives CDR1 SGDLS, CDR2 YYNGEE. The CDR3 loop reads CASSGTPTGELFF. The CDR3 DNA reads TGTGCCAGCTCGGGAACCCCGACCGGGGAGCTGTTTTTT.

The chain recombines TRBV6-5 with TRBJ1-4, with 7 bases that match TRBD1. The CDR3 runs 13 residues. Trimming at V came to 7 bases and at J to 10 bases, leaving 9 bases not matched to a gene. The germline gives CDR1 MNHEY, CDR2 SVGAGI. The CDR3 DNA sequence: TGTGCCAGCATTGACAGGGCCGGTGGAAAACTGTTTTTT. This encodes CASIDRAGGKLFF.

The chain combines TRBV6-5 with TRBJ2-5, with TRBD2 matching 9 bases. The length of the CDR3 is 15 residues. The V gene's germline CDR1 is MNHEY and CDR2 SVGAGI. V shed 2 bases, J shed 2 bases, and the junction held 3 bases outside the gene matches. This CDR3 is CASSYLAGFQETQYF. In DNA form, the CDR3 reads TGTGCCAGCAGTTACCTAGCGGGGTTTCAAGAGACCCAGTACTTC.

The chain links TRBV7-9 to TRBJ2-4, with D perhaps matching TRBD2 (6 bases). There are 18 residues in the CDR3. The V end lost 5 bases, the J end lost 0 bases, and 20 bases lay between the germline ends. Germline CDR1 and CDR2: SEHNR and FQNEAQ (reference sequence). DNA for the CDR3: TGTGCCAGCAGCAGGGGACTGCCCGGGATATTAGCCAAAAACATTCAGTACTTC. Translation gives CASSRGLPGILAKNIQYF.

CDR3 amino acids: CASSGGTAVSNYGYTF. CDR3 bases: TGTGCCAGCAGTGGGGGGACAGCCGTCAGCAACTATGGCTACACCTTC. The rearrangement joins TRBV6-1 to TRBJ1-2, with 7 positions matching TRBD1. CDR1 MNHNS and CDR2 SASEGT come from the germline V gene. CDR3 size: 16 residues. V was clipped by 4 bases and J by 2 bases; unmatched bases: 10.

V and J are TRBV5-1 and TRBJ2-5; 11 nucleotides match TRBD2. This CDR3 spans 14 amino acids. The V segment lost 1 base and the J segment 5 bases; nucleotides outside the gene matches: 1. Germline V lookup: CDR1 SGHRS, CDR2 YFSETQ. This CDR3 reads CASSLLAGGETQYF. CDR3 in DNA: TGCGCCAGCAGCTTGTTAGCGGGAGGGGAGACCCAGTACTTC.

This clone was seen only once. This sequence joins TRBV11-3 and TRBJ2-3; the D gene is possibly TRBD2 (6 bases). CDR1 SGHNT and CDR2 YENEEA come from the germline V gene. The V and J ends lost 1 base and 3 bases respectively, with 14 bases between them. The CDR3 loop spans 16 amino acids. The CDR3 nucleotides are TGTGCCAGCAGCTTAGGCGCTAGCGCGGGGACAGATACGCAGTATTTT. Protein: CASSLGASAGTDTQYF.

Written as DNA, the CDR3 is TGTGCCAGCAGCCCCCGGGACAGGGTTTTTTTTGAGCAGTACTTC. Protein sequence: CASSPRDRVFFEQYF. The rearrangement joins TRBV7-3 to TRBJ2-7; TRBD1 aligns across 9 bases. The CDR3 has 15 residues. V was pared by 5 bases and J by 7 bases, with 12 bases of the junction left unmatched. Looked up from germline, CDR1 is SGHTA and CDR2 is FQGTGA.

V usage is TRBV21-1 and J usage is TRBJ2-6. TRBV21-1 represents a pseudogene. The CDR3 is 20 amino acids. The CDR3 here is CASSKGGDSSITSGANVLTF. CDR3 nucleotides: TGTGCCAGCAGCAAGGGGGGGGACAGCTCAATCACCTCTGGGGCCAACGTCCTGACTTTC.

This clone has just one count. This rearrangement joins TRBV5-6 to TRBJ1-1, with D tentatively TRBD1 (5 bases). The CDR3 is 13 residues long. The germline CDR1 and CDR2 sequences are SGHDT and YYEEEE. V dropped 1 base and J dropped 9 bases, with 13 bases sitting between them. Here the CDR3 reads CASSLTKGTQAFF. CDR3 DNA: TGTGCCAGCAGCTTGACGAAGGGGACGCAAGCTTTCTTT.

This rearrangement joins TRBV7-9 to TRBJ1-1; TRBD1 is a possible D gene (5 bases). CDR1 is SEHNR, CDR2 FQNEAQ, per germline (reference sequence). This CDR3 is built from 13 residues. Trimming took off 8 bases at V and 1 base at J, with 11 bases between the two ends. The CDR3 here is CASSGGWNTEAFF. CDR3 coding DNA: TGTGCCAGCTCCGGGGGGTGGAACACTGAAGCTTTCTTT.

This chain uses TRBV19 with TRBJ2-5, with 11 bases aligning to TRBD1. The CDR3 consists of 15 residues. Germline V gene sequence: CDR1 LNHDA, CDR2 SQIVND (reference sequence). With V trimmed by 7 bases and J by 1 base, 5 bases remained unmatched. The CDR3 is CASNAGQGVQETQYF. CDR3 sequence (DNA): TGTGCCAGTAATGCGGGACAGGGGGTCCAAGAGACCCAGTACTTC.

The chain links TRBV10-3 to TRBJ2-7; D is ambiguous. Germline V lookup: CDR1 ENHRY, CDR2 SYGVKD. This CDR3 region has 13 residues. Trimming pared 6 bases from V and 5 bases from J, leaving 14 bases between. CDR3 bases: TGTGCCATCAGGAATCCGGGTAGTGACGAGCAGTACTTC. It encodes CAIRNPGSDEQYF.

The chain links TRBV6-5 to TRBJ1-3; 7 positions agree with TRBD1. J was trimmed by 0 bases and V by 6 bases; bases with no gene match: 5. The CDR3 consists of 15 residues. Per the germline V gene, CDR1 is MNHEY and CDR2 is SVGAGI. The CDR3 loop is CASSKQGSSGNTIYF. The CDR3 DNA sequence: TGTGCCAGCAGCAAACAGGGGAGCTCTGGAAACACCATATATTTT.

The chain links TRBV6-1 to TRBJ1-6, with 7 bases that match TRBD1. The CDR3 contains 14 residues. Germline assignment: CDR1 MNHNS and CDR2 SASEGT. The V gene end was trimmed by 7 bases and the J gene end by 5 bases; junction bases not matched to a gene: 5. The CDR3 region has the DNA TGTGCCAGCAAAGACAGGGCCGATAATTCACCCCTCCACTTT. It translates to CASKDRADNSPLHF.

V is TRBV9 and J is TRBJ1-2; the D is unclear. From germline, CDR1 is SGDLS and CDR2 YYNGEE. CDR3 length: 14 residues. The V end lost 0 bases, the J end lost 0 bases, and 6 bases lay between the germline ends. The CDR3 DNA is TGTGCCAGCAGCGTAGGGGGAGCTAACTATGGCTACACCTTC. It yields the protein CASSVGGANYGYTF.

The chain employs TRBV2 and TRBJ1-2, with D possibly being TRBD1 (5 bases). With 5 bases removed from V and 4 bases from J, the gap between germline ends came to 11 bases. In germline, CDR1 is SNHLY, CDR2 FYNNEI. The CDR3 contains 13 residues. CDR3 nucleotides: TGTGCCAGCAGTCTTCGAGACAGCTATGGCTACACCTTC. Translated, it gives CASSLRDSYGYTF.

The rearrangement links TRBV5-6 to TRBJ1-6, with TRBD1 matching over 8 bases. CDR3 length: 17 amino acids. V shed 3 bases and J 5 bases; nucleotides not matched to a gene: 10. The germline CDR1 and CDR2 sequences are SGHDT and YYEEEE. The CDR3 DNA is TGTGCCAGCAGCTCGAGCAAGAACAGGGGGAATAATTCACCCCTCCACTTT. It specifies CASSSSKNRGNNSPLHF.

This chain links TRBV9 with TRBJ1-2; weak D call: TRBD1 (5 bases). V gave up 5 bases and J gave up 3 bases, with 14 bases separating them. Germline CDR1 and CDR2: SGDLS and YYNGEE. The CDR3 runs 14 residues. The CDR3 here is CASRGSGVDYGYTF. DNA of the CDR3: TGTGCCAGCAGGGGATCGGGGGTTGACTATGGCTACACCTTC.

V usage is TRBV30 and J usage is TRBJ1-2; the D is unclear. The ends were cut back, 3 bases at V and 7 bases at J, with 9 bases in the middle. The germline V gene has CDR1 GTSNPN and CDR2 SVGIG (reference sequence). This CDR3 region has 11 residues. CDR3 residues: CAWSPNPGYTF. DNA for the CDR3: TGTGCCTGGAGCCCAAACCCTGGCTACACCTTC.

The genes are TRBV11-2 and TRBJ2-2, with 9 positions matching TRBD2. The V gene's germline CDR1 is SGHAT and CDR2 FQNNGV. The CDR3 contains 16 residues. J gave up 3 bases and V 2 bases, and 4 bases lay outside the gene matches. The CDR3 nucleotides read TGTGCCAGCAGCTTAATAGCGGGAGACCACACCGGGGAGCTGTTTTTT. Translating it yields CASSLIAGDHTGELFF.